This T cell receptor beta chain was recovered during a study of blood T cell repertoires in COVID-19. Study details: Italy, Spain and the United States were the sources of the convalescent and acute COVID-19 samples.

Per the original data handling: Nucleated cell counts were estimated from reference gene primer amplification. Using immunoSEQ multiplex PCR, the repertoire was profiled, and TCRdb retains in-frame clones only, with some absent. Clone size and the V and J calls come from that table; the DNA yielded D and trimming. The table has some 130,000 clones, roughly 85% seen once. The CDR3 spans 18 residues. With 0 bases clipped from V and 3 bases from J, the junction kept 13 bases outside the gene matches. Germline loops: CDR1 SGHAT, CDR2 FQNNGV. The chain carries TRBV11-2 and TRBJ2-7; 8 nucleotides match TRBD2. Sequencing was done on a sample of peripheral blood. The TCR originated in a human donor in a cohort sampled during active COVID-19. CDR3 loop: CASSLEIESPGLVYEQYV. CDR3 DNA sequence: TGTGCCAGCAGCTTAGAAATCGAGTCCCCGGGACTAGTCTACGAGCAGTACGTC.